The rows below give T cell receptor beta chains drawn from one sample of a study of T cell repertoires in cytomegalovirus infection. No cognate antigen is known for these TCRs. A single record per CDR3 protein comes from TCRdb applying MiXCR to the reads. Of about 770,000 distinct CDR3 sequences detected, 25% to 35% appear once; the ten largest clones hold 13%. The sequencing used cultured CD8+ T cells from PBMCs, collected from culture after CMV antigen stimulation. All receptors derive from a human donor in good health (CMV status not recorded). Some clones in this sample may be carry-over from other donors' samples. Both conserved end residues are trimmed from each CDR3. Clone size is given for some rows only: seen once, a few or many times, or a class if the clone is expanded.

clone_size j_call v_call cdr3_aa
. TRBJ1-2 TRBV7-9 ASSSPLQGVIYGYT
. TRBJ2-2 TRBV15 ATSRGNRDTGELF
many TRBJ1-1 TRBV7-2 ASRLSGGLTEAF
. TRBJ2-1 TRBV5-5 ASSHPKSSYNEQF
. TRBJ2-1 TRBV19 ASSPQASGADEQF
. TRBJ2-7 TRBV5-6 ASGYTSGTYEQY
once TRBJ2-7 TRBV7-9 ASSATGTGASYERY
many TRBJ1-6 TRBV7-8 ASSLATVYNSPLH
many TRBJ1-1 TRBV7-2 ASSLGVAENTEAF
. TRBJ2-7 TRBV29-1 SVKLRSSYEQY
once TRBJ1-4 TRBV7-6 ASSLEQGRFGKLF
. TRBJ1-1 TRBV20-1 SAPIEGAGTEAF
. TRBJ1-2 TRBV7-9 ASSDRGRGHNYGYT
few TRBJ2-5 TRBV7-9 ASSSIGLAGEETQY
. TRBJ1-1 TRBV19 ASSISEAF
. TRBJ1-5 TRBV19 ASSIGGAFNQPQH
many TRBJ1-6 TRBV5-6 ASSLGGRPLH
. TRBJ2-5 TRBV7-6 ASSYRDSFNVGQETQY
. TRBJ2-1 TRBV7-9 ASSYRDSTYNEQF
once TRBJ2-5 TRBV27 ASSFAETEGETQY
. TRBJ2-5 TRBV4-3 ASSQDKGVQETQY
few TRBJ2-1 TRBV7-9 ASGQSSGNEQF
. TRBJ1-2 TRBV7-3 ASSLVGHYGYT
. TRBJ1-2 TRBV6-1 ASIPRGSAGAYGYT
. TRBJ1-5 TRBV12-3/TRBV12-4 ASSPAGIGNQPQH
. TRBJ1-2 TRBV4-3 ASRLIQDKDYGYT
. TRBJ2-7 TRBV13 ASSLGRGASSYEQY
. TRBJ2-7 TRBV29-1 SVRDYEQY
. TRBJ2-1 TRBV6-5 ASSYRGIGTSGGGEQF
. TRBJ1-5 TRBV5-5 ASSLIGSRGSNQPQH
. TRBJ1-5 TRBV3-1 ASSQEGWSGQPQH
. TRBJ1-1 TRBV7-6 ASSPAPPGRGMNTEAF
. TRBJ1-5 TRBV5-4 ASSPWPGVGQPQH
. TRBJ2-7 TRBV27 ASSAKAGPIYEQY
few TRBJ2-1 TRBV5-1 ASSLGTGSNEQF
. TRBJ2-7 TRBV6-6 ASSSTSGGLQYEQY
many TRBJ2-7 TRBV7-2 ASSRTGNEQY
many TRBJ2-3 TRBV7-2 ASSPLTEGTFTQY
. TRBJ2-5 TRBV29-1 SDLWTGGETQY
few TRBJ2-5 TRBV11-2 ASSLTWSEFGETQY
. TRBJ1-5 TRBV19 ASRRKGANQPQH
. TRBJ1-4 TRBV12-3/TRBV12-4 ASGNEKLF
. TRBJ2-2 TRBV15 ATSRDLRGGPGGELF
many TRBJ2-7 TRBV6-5 ASSYSPGWEQY
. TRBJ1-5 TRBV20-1 SASDGPGWNSNQPQH
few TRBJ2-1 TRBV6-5 ASSSRTSWGYYNEQF